This T cell receptor (beta chain) was identified during a study of T cells in Graves' hyperthyroidism and ophthalmopathy. Using RNA transcripts as the source, TCR beta CDR3 regions were amplified. A set of HTBI primers served as the primers for a first-round RT-PCR of the TCR CDR3. Using its own MiXCR run on the multiplex PCR reads, TCRdb lists one record per CDR3 protein. The data show about 580,000 distinct CDR3 sequences, over 11% seen once. The CDR3 loop spans 15 amino acids. Germline CDR1 MDHEN, CDR2 SYDVKM. V lost 6 bases, J lost 2 bases, and 8 bases stayed unmatched. Ten or more counts support this clonotype.

This clonotype was sampled from a woman younger than 45 with Graves' hyperthyroidism that later progressed to Graves' ophthalmopathy. This sequence joins TRBV28 and TRBJ1-1; 8 bases are a match to TRBD1. Source material: blood. In nucleotides, the CDR3 is TGTGCCAGCAGGGACAGGGAGGTTTTTAACACTGAAGCTTTCTTT. This translates into CASRDREVFNTEAFF.